This TCR beta chain was sequenced during a study of cytomegalovirus exposure and HLA in healthy donors. There are a few counts of this clone. The target antigen is unknown. Study-level points and caveats: Later on, an analysis found that several of the most significant clusters appeared to be linked to common viral pathogens, which included parvovirus B19. Most subjects had HLA-A and HLA-B alleles reportedly predicted accurately by TCR beta sequences. Later analysis demonstrated an association between a missense DCLRE1C variant and TCR beta V- and J-gene trimming. Exclusion as indistinguishable affected some V segments, including TRBV6-2 and TRBV6-3.

There are 13 residues in the CDR3. Per the germline V gene, CDR1 is SGHTA and CDR2 is FQGNSA. V lost 2 bases and J 7 bases, leaving 9 bases between the germline ends. In the PCR, 60 Vbeta and 13 Jbeta primers were used. Profiled with immunoSEQ multiplex PCR; TCRdb holds only in-frame clones, not every one. In the table there are approximately 170,000 clones, over 70% of which are singletons. The chain combines TRBV7-2 with TRBJ1-5; tentatively, D is TRBD1 (5 bases). The source of this sequence is a man in his forties or fifties in good health and CMV-seropositive. The sample was PBMCs. The CDR3 sequence is CASSLYQGQPQHF. The CDR3, as DNA: TGTGCCAGCAGCTTATATCAGGGACAGCCCCAGCATTTT.